The present T cell receptor (beta chain) was sequenced within a study of long-term antiretroviral therapy in people with HIV. About the study: A decade or so separates the oldest specimens from the later 2015 immediate-ART recommendation. Study-wide points: Post-ART diversity increased but stayed below transplant donor controls. Samples were collected from the mid-2000s to the late 2010s under possibly less effective ART regimens.

At survey level, the immunoSEQ assay was run in its v3.0 version. Profiled with immunoSEQ multiplex PCR; TCRdb holds only in-frame clones, not every one. This table holds tens of thousands of clones, 87% found once. On this clone: Its antigen is currently unknown.

The material was unsorted PBMCs, obtained 1.1 years after starting antiretroviral therapy. The TCR sequence derives from a man aged 18 to 35 with HIV.

CDR3 protein: CASSPSGGGQETQYF. The CDR3 DNA is TGTGCCAGCAGCCCTAGCGGGGGTGGCCAAGAGACCCAGTACTTC. The chain has TRBV6-4 and TRBJ2-5; 10 bases are shared with TRBD2. The V gene end was trimmed by 6 bases and the J gene end by 1 base; junction bases not matched to a gene: 5. Looked up from germline, CDR1 is MRHNA and CDR2 is SNTAGT. The CDR3 is 15 amino acids.